The 24 T cell receptor beta chains presented below share a single source sample, sequenced in a study of T cell repertoires in cytomegalovirus infection. Antigens for these TCRs are unknown. TCRdb re-analysed the reads in MiXCR, keeping a single row per CDR3 protein. The data hold some 800,000 distinct CDR3 sequences, with under 35% observed a single time. Sequencing used cultured CD8+ T cells from PBMCs, obtained from culture after CMV antigen stimulation. Receptors were obtained from a human donor in good health (CMV status not recorded). Some clones in this sample may be carry-over from other donors' samples.

In this sample, this clonotype turned up a few times. The chain links TRBV6-1 to TRBJ1-5; tentatively, D is TRBD1 (5 bases). V was cut by 5 bases and J by 4 bases, with 15 bases left in between. The CDR3 consists of 15 residues. CDR1 is MNHNS and CDR2 is SASEGT in the germline V gene. In nucleotides, the CDR3 is TGTGCCAGCAGTCCTTGGGTTGGGGGGAATCAGCCCCAGCATTTT. This gives the protein CASSPWVGGNQPQHF.

The chain employs TRBV27 and TRBJ1-4, with D possibly matching TRBD1 (6 bases). V was clipped by 6 bases and J by 8 bases, with 25 bases between them. In germline, CDR1 is MNHEY, CDR2 SMNVEV (reference sequence). The CDR3 loop spans 17 amino acids. The CDR3 is CASSPLSHRGAAEKLFF. The CDR3 DNA sequence: TGTGCCAGCAGCCCGTTATCCCACCGGGGGGCTGCCGAAAAACTGTTTTTT.

The chain has TRBV6-2 or TRBV6-3 and TRBJ1-5; D ambiguous. V gave up 2 bases and J gave up 3 bases, with 8 bases separating them. This CDR3 comprises 14 residues. From germline, CDR1 is MNHEY and CDR2 SVGEGT. This CDR3 is CASSYESYNQPQHF. The CDR3 bases are TGTGCCAGCAGTTACGAGAGTTACAATCAGCCCCAGCATTTT.

The table lists this clonotype with a few counts. The chain combines TRBV7-6 with TRBJ1-6, with 10 bases matching TRBD1. In germline, CDR1 is SGHVS, CDR2 FNYEAQ. Trimming took 5 bases from V and 10 from J; bases not matched to a gene: 8. The CDR3 covers 15 residues. The CDR3 nucleotides read TGTGCCAGCAGCGGGACGGGACAGGGGTTCTCACCCCTCCACTTT. This codes for CASSGTGQGFSPLHF.

This clonotype was detected only once. The genes are TRBV19 and TRBJ1-4, with TRBD1 matching 9 bases. This CDR3 has 14 residues. Germline V gene data show CDR1 as LNHDA and CDR2 as SQIVND (reference sequence). V trimming: 6 bases; J trimming: 5 bases; junction bases outside the gene matches: 4. This CDR3 is CASRDRGSNEKLFF. CDR3 in DNA: TGTGCCAGTAGGGACAGGGGTTCGAATGAAAAACTGTTTTTT.

The genes are TRBV23-1 and TRBJ2-3, with 9 nucleotides matching TRBD2. TRBV23-1 is identified as an open reading frame with a role that is uncertain. Trimming removed 0 bases from V and 2 bases from J; junction bases left unmatched: 6. This CDR3 is built from 17 residues. CDR3 DNA: TGCGCCAGCAGTCAATCGAGCCAGCGGGGGGCCACAGATACGCAGTATTTT. This encodes CASSQSSQRGATDTQYF.

The chain's CDR3 is CASSEARTSGGDTQYF. The CDR3 nucleotides are TGTGCCAGCAGTGAAGCAAGGACTAGCGGAGGAGATACGCAGTATTTT. The chain is built from TRBV2 and TRBJ2-3; 10 positions agree with TRBD2. The germline CDR1 and CDR2 sequences are SNHLY and FYNNEI. This CDR3 has 16 residues. J gave up 5 bases and V 0 bases, and 5 bases lay outside the gene matches.

This clonotype was found a few times. This chain joins TRBV28 and TRBJ1-4; possible D gene TRBD1, 6 bases. Deletions cut 6 bases from V and 4 bases from J, with 15 bases between. CDR1 and CDR2 (germline): MDHEN, SYDVKM. This CDR3 spans 15 amino acids. The CDR3 DNA follows: TGTGCCAGCAGATACGGACAGTCGAATAATGAAAAACTGTTTTTT. This translates into CASRYGQSNNEKLFF. The whole variable domain, filled in from reference TRBV28 and TRBJ1-4, reads DVKVTQSSRYLVKRTGEKVFLECVQDMDHENMFWYRQDPGLGLRLIYFSYDVKMKEKGDIPEGYSVSREKKERFSLILESASTNQTSMYLCASRYGQSNNEKLFFGSGTQLSVL.

CDR3 in DNA: TGTGCCAGCAGCTCCGGGGCCATGAACACTGAAGCTTTCTTT. This codes for CASSSGAMNTEAFF. The chain uses TRBV13 and TRBJ1-1; possible D gene TRBD1, 5 bases. Per germline, CDR1 PRHDT and CDR2 FYEKMQ (reference sequence). V lost 4 bases to trimming and J lost 0 bases, with 9 bases between them. The CDR3 is 14 amino acids.

The chain carries TRBV12-3 or TRBV12-4 and TRBJ2-3; D not resolved. The CDR3 contains 16 residues. Trimming cost V 3 bases and J 6 bases, with 19 bases left between them. This CDR3 is CASSFERTLITDTQYF. CDR3 bases: TGTGCCAGCAGTTTTGAGAGGACCCTCATTACCGATACGCAGTATTTT.

This clonotype appeared a few times. The rearrangement links TRBV7-9 to TRBJ2-2; TRBD2 agrees at 8 bases. Germline CDR1 and CDR2: SEHNR and FQNEAQ (reference sequence). The J segment lost 7 bases and the V segment lost 2 bases, leaving 3 bases of the junction unmatched. The CDR3 covers 14 residues. DNA of the CDR3: TGTGCCAGCAGCTTACCGCGGGGGGTCGGGGAGCTGTTTTTT. Residues: CASSLPRGVGELFF.

The V gene is TRBV5-5, the J gene TRBJ1-1, with D possibly being TRBD1 (6 bases). The length of the CDR3 is 14 residues. Germline lookup yields CDR1 SGHKS and CDR2 YYEKEE (reference sequence). V was cut by 0 bases and J by 0 bases, with 6 bases left in between. The CDR3 coding sequence is TGTGCCAGCAGCTTGGAGGGGGTGAACACTGAAGCTTTCTTT. It is translated as CASSLEGVNTEAFF.

This clonotype was observed a few times. The chain couples TRBV5-1 to TRBJ2-2; D unresolved. This CDR3 contains 14 residues. The V end was cut by 4 bases, the J end by 3 bases, with 10 bases between. Germline V gene sequence: CDR1 SGHRS, CDR2 YFSETQ. The CDR3 nucleotides read TGCGCCAGCAGCCCCTTAGGAGACACCGGGGAGCTGTTTTTT. It codes for CASSPLGDTGELFF.

This clonotype came up a few times. The chain uses TRBV6-1 and TRBJ2-7; D gene ambiguous. From germline, CDR1 is MNHNS and CDR2 SASEGT. This CDR3 has 11 amino acids. Trimming left V 6 bases short and J 4 bases short, with 7 bases between. The CDR3 DNA is TGTGCCAGCAGGGAAAAATACGAGCAGTACGTC. This sequence encodes CASREKYEQYV.

This clonotype was seen only a few times. J is TRBJ2-7 and V is TRBV28, with a possible D match to TRBD2 (7 bases). Germline V gene lookup returns CDR1 MDHEN and CDR2 SYDVKM. The V gene lost 4 bases and the J gene lost 4 bases, with 14 bases spanning the gap. This CDR3 is 14 amino acids long. The CDR3 DNA is TGTGCCAGCAGTTCCGACGGGGGGCCATACGAGCAGTACGTC. This gives the protein CASSSDGGPYEQYV.

The J gene is TRBJ2-3, the V gene TRBV4-1; no firm D call. Germline V CDR1 and CDR2: MGHRA, YSYEKL. The CDR3 extends over 11 amino acids. The germline V and J ends were trimmed by 1 base and 13 bases, with 9 bases remaining between them. The CDR3 bases are TGCGCCAGCAGCCAAGGACTCGAGGAGTATTTT. It yields the protein CASSQGLEEYF.

There are a few counts of this clonotype. The chain recombines TRBV27 with TRBJ1-5, with 8 nucleotides matching TRBD1. The CDR3 has 16 amino acids. V was pared by 5 bases and J by 3 bases, with 9 bases of the junction left unmatched. Germline V gives CDR1 MNHEY, CDR2 SMNVEV (reference sequence). The CDR3 bases are TGTGCCAGCAGTCCGCAGGGGGCTCGACCCAATCAGCCCCAGCATTTT. This translates into CASSPQGARPNQPQHF.

This chain uses TRBV13 with TRBJ1-5; D remains unclear. CDR3 length: 14 residues. With 5 bases removed from V and 8 bases from J, the gap between germline ends came to 16 bases. CDR1 and CDR2 (germline): PRHDT, FYEKMQ (reference sequence). CDR3 region: CASSARTISEPQHF. The CDR3 bases are TGTGCCAGCAGCGCTCGGACCATAAGTGAGCCCCAGCATTTT.

The V and J genes are TRBV7-9 and TRBJ2-2; TRBD2 matches 8 bases. V trimming: 2 bases; J trimming: 4 bases; junction bases outside the gene matches: 9. The CDR3 has 17 amino acids. Germline V gives CDR1 SEHNR, CDR2 FQNEAQ (reference sequence). Here the CDR3 reads CASSLSPGGDPTGELFF. CDR3 bases: TGTGCCAGCAGCTTAAGTCCGGGGGGGGATCCCACCGGGGAGCTGTTTTTT.

In its sample, this clonotype was seen a few times. The chain links TRBV19 to TRBJ2-1; D ambiguous. Germline V gene sequence: CDR1 LNHDA, CDR2 SQIVND (reference sequence). V dropped 5 bases and J dropped 1 base, with 6 bases sitting between them. The CDR3 sequence is 13 residues long. As DNA, the CDR3 is TGTGCCAGTAGTGACGGTTCCTACAATGAGCAGTTCTTC. Its translation: CASSDGSYNEQFF.

This clonotype was counted only a few times. The chain uses TRBV24-1 and TRBJ2-7; tentative D call: TRBD2 (5 bases). Germline loops: CDR1 KGHDR, CDR2 SFDVKD. The V end was cut by 4 bases, the J end by 3 bases, with 9 bases between. There are 13 residues in the CDR3. The CDR3 nucleotides are TGTGCCACCAGTGACCTGAGGGTCTACGAGCAGTACGTC. The encoded protein is CATSDLRVYEQYV.

Points on this clonotype: At one of its ends the junction is not consistent with the germline gene, which may arise from a read error. The J gene is TRBJ2-2, the V gene TRBV27, with 9 bases that match TRBD2. CDR1 and CDR2 from the germline V gene are MNHEY and SMNVEV (reference sequence). The CDR3 loop spans 16 amino acids. For the CDR3, the DNA is TGTGCCAGCAGTTTCCCCGCGGGGGGGAACGCCGGGGAGCTGTTTTTT. It is translated as CASSFPAGGNAGELFF.

In this sample, this clonotype turned up once. The CDR3 protein is CASNEGTSTDTQYF. DNA of the CDR3: TGCGCCAGCAATGAAGGAACTAGCACAGATACGCAGTATTTT. The chain couples TRBV10-1 to TRBJ2-3, with D uncertain. The V end was cut by 7 bases, the J end by 0 bases, with 11 bases between. CDR3 size: 14 residues. Germline assignment: CDR1 WNHNN and CDR2 SYGVQD (reference sequence).

This clonotype was observed at least ten times. The chain employs TRBV7-2 and TRBJ1-1, with D tentatively TRBD1 (6 bases). Trimming stripped 3 bases from V and 5 bases from J, with 13 bases between. The germline CDR1 and CDR2 sequences are SGHTA and FQGNSA. The CDR3 spans 14 residues. This CDR3 reads CASSFGGVGTEAFF. In DNA form, the CDR3 reads TGTGCCAGCAGCTTTGGGGGCGTGGGGACTGAAGCTTTCTTT.